This T cell receptor (beta chain) derives from a study of T cells in Graves' hyperthyroidism and ophthalmopathy. General study findings and limits: Among clonotypes expanded in thyroid above 0.001, most were also found in blood. The model made its ophthalmopathy prediction, and onset followed a median about 6.8 months later.

This clonotype appeared many times. The antigen is unknown. Amplified TCR beta CDR3 regions came from RNA transcripts. The TCR CDR3 was amplified in a first-round RT-PCR using the HTBI primer set. TCRdb re-derived calls from the multiplex PCR reads in MiXCR, one entry per CDR3 protein. This table has hundreds of thousands of distinct CDR3 sequences, around a sixth appearing once. Patients having uncontrolled infection, another autoimmune disease, pregnancy or lactation were not included. PBMCs stemmed from approximately 10 ml fresh peripheral blood. This clonotype was obtained from a woman aged 18-29 years with Graves' hyperthyroidism that later progressed to Graves' ophthalmopathy. Sequenced sample: blood.

CDR3 nucleotide sequence: TGTGCCAGCAGCCCCCGACCCGGGACTAGCGGGGGAGATGAGCAGTTCTTC. Protein: CASSPRPGTSGGDEQFF. The chain couples TRBV3-1 to TRBJ2-1, with 14 bases lining up with TRBD2. The CDR3 totals 17 residues. V dropped 4 bases and J dropped 8; count of bases not matched to a gene: 10. Germline V gives CDR1 LGHDT, CDR2 YNNKEL (reference sequence).